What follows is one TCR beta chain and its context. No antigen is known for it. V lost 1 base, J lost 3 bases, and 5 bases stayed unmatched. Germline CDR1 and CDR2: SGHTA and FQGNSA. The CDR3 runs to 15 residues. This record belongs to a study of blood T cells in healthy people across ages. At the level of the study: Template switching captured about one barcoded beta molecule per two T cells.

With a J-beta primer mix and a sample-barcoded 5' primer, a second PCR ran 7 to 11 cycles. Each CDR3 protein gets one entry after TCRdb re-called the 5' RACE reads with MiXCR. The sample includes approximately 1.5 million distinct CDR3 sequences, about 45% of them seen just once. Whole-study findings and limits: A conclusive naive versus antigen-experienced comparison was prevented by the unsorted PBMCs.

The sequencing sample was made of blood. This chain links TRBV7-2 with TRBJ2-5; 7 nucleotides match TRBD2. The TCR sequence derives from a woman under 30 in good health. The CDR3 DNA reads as TGTGCCAGCAGCTTAGAGGCTAGCGGAGAAGAGACCCAGTACTTC. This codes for CASSLEASGEETQYF.